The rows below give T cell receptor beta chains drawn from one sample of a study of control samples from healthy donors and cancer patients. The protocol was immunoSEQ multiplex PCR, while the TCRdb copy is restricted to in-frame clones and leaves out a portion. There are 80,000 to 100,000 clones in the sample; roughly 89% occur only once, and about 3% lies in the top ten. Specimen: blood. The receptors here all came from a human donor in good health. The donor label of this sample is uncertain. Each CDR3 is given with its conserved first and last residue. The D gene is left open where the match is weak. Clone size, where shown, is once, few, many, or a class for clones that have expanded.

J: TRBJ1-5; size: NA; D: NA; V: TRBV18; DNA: TGTGCCAGCTCACCAGCACTCAATCAGCCCCAGCATTTT; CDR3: CASSPALNQPQHF
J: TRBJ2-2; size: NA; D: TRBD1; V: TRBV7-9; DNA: TGTGCCAGCAGCAGGGACAGGAGACCTACCGGGGAGCTGTTTTTT; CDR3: CASSRDRRPTGELFF
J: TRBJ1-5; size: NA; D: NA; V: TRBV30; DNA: TGTGCCTGGAGTGTATCAGGAAATCAGCCCCAGCATTTT; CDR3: CAWSVSGNQPQHF
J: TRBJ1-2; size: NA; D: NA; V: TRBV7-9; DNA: TGTGCCAGCAGCTTTGGGGGGAACTTCTATGGCTACACCTTC; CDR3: CASSFGGNFYGYTF
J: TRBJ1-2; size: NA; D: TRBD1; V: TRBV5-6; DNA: TGTGCCAGCAGCTTACGCAGGACAGGGAGTAGCTATGGCTACACCTTC; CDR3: CASSLRRTGSSYGYTF
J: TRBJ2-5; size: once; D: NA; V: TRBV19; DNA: TGTGCCAGTAGTTCTCGCCGGGAGCAAGAGACCCAGTACTTC; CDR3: CASSSRREQETQYF
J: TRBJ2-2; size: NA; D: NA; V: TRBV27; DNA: TGTGCCAGCACCTTCGGCAGGGGGGGGGCCGGGGAGCTGTTTTTT; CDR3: CASTFGRGGAGELFF
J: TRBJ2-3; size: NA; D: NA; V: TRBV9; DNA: TGTGCCAGCAGCGTAGGCATCGGGTTCCGGGACGGCATCACAGATACGCAGTATTTT; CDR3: CASSVGIGFRDGITDTQYF
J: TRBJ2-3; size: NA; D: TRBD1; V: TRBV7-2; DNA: TGTGCCAGCAGCTTCGACAGGGGACGGTGGGATACGCAGTATTTT; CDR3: CASSFDRGRWDTQYF
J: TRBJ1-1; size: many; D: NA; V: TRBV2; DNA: TGTGCCAGCAGTGAACCCGGGGTGGGGACTGAAGCTTTCTTT; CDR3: CASSEPGVGTEAFF
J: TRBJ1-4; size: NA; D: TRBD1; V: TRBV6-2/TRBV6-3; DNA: TGTGCCAGCAGTCATTCTCTAGGACAGGGAGATGAAAAACTGTTTTTT; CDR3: CASSHSLGQGDEKLFF
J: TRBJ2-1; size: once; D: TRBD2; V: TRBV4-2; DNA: TGTGCCAGCAGTTCTAGCGGGGTCCCTGAGCAGTTCTTC; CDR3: CASSSSGVPEQFF
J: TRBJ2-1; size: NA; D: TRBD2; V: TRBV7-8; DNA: TGTGCCAGCAGCTTAGGGACTAGCGGGGGAAATGAGCAGTTCTTC; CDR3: CASSLGTSGGNEQFF
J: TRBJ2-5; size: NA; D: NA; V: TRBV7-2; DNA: TGTGCCAGCAGCTTAAGGGACGTAGAGACCCAGTACTTC; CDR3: CASSLRDVETQYF
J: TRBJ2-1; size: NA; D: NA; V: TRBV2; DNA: TGTGCCAGCGACAGCTACAATGAGCAGTTCTTC; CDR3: CASDSYNEQFF
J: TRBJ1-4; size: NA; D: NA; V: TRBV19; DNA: TGTGCCAGTAGCCCTGCCGGGGATAATGAAAAACTGTTTTTT; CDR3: CASSPAGDNEKLFF
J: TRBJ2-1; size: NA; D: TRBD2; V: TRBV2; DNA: TGTGCCAGCACCCTATTAGCGGGGGGTTACAATGAGCAGTTCTTC; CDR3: CASTLLAGGYNEQFF
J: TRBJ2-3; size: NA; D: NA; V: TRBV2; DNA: TGTGCCAGCAGTGAACGGGGGTCTAGCACAGATACGCAGTATTTT; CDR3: CASSERGSSTDTQYF
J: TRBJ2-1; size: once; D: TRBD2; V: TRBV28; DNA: TGTGCCAGCGGACTAGCGGGGGAGGGGTCTTACAATGAGCAGTTCTTC; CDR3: CASGLAGEGSYNEQFF
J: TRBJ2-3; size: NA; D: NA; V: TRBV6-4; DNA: TGTGCCAGCAGTGAGAAAGGGGAAGATACGCAGTATTTT; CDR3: CASSEKGEDTQYF
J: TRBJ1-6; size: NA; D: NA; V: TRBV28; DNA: TGTGCCAGCAGTTTGGGCCCTTATAATTCACCCCTCCACTTT; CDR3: CASSLGPYNSPLHF
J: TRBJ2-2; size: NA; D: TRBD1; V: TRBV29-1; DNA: TGCAGCGTTGCCGGGACAGGGGGCATGAACACCGGGGAGCTGTTTTTT; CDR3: CSVAGTGGMNTGELFF
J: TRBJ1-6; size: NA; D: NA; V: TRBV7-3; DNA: TGTGCCAGCAGCTCAAATAATAATTCACCCCTCCACTTT; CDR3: CASSSNNNSPLHF
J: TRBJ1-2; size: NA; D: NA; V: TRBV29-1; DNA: TGCAGCGTTGAATCGGGGGATGAATATGGCTACACCTTC; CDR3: CSVESGDEYGYTF
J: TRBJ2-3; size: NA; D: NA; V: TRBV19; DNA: TGTGCCAGTAGTTCGAGGACACCGACAGATACGCAGTATTTT; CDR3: CASSSRTPTDTQYF
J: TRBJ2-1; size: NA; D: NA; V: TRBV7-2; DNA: TGTGCCAGCAGCTTAAAGGGGAGAGTGGGTGAGCAGTTCTTC; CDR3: CASSLKGRVGEQFF